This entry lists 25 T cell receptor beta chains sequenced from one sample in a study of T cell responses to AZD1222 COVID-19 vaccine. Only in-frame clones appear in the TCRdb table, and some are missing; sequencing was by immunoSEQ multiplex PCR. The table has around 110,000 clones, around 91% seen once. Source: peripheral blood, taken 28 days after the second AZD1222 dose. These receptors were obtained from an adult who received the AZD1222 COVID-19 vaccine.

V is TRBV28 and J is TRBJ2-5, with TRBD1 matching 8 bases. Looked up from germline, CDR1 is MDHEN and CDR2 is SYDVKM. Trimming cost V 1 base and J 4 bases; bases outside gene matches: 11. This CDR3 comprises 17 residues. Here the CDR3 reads CASSLFAGQGARETQYF. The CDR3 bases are TGTGCCAGCAGTTTATTCGCTGGGCAGGGGGCTAGAGAGACCCAGTACTTC.

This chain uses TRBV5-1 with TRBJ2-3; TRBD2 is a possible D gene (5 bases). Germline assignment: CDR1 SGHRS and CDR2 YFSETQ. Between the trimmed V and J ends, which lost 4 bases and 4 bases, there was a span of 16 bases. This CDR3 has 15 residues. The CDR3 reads CASSNQRASSDTQYF. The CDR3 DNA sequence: TGCGCCAGCAGCAACCAGAGGGCTTCATCAGATACGCAGTATTTT.

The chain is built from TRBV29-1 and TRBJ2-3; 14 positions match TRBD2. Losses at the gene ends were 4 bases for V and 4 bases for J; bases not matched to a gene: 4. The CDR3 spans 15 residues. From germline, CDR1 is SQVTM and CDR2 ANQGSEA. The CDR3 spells CSVVGTSGSPDTQYF. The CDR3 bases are TGCAGCGTTGTCGGGACTAGCGGGAGTCCAGATACGCAGTATTTT.

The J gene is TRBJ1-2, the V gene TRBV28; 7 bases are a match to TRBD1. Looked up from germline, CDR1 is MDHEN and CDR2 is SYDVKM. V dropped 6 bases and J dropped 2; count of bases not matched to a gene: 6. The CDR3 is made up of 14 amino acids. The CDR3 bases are TGTGCCAGCAGCCTCGGGGACAGAAACTATGGCTACACCTTC. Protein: CASSLGDRNYGYTF.

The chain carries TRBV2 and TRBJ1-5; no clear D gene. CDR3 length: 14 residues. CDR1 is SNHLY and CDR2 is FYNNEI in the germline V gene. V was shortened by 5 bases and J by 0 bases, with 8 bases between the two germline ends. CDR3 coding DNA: TGTGCCAGCAGTCGGACGTATAGCAATCAGCCCCAGCATTTT. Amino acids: CASSRTYSNQPQHF.

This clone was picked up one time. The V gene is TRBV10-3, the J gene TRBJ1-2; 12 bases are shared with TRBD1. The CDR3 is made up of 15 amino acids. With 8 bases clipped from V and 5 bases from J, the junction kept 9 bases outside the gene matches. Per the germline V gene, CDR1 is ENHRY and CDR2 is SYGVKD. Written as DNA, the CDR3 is TGTGCCATCCTAGCGGGACAGGGGGCTGGATATGGCTACACCTTC. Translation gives CAILAGQGAGYGYTF.

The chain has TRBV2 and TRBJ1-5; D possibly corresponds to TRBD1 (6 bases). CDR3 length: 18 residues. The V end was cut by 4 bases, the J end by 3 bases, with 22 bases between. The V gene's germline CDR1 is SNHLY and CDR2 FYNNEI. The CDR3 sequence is CASSGEVNGRGTNQPQHF. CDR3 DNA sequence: TGTGCCAGCAGTGGGGAAGTGAATGGCAGGGGTACCAATCAGCCCCAGCATTTT. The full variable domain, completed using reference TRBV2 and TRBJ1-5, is EPEVTQTPSHQVTQMGQEVILRCVPISNHLYFYWYRQILGQKVEFLVSFYNNEISEKSEIFDDQFSVERPDGSNFTLKIRSTKLEDSAMYFCASSGEVNGRGTNQPQHFGDGTRLSIL.

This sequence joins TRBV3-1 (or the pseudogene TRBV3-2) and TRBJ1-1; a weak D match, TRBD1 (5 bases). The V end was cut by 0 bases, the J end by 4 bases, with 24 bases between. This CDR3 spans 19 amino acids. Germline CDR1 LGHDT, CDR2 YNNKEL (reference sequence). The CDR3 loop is CASSQDIPGHMVGVTEAFF. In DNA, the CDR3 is TGTGCCAGCAGCCAAGATATACCTGGGCATATGGTAGGGGTCACTGAAGCTTTCTTT.

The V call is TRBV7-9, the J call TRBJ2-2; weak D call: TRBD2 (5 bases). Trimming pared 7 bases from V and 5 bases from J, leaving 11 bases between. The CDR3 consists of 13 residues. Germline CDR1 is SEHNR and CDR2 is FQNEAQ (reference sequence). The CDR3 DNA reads TGTGCCAGCAATCTAGCCGATACCGGGGAGCTGTTTTTT. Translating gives CASNLADTGELFF.

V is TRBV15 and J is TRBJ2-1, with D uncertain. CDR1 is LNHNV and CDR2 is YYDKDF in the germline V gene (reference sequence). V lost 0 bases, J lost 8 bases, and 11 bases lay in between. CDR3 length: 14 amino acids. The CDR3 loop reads CATSRDGTNDEQFF. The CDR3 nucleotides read TGTGCCACCAGCAGAGATGGTACTAATGATGAGCAGTTCTTC.

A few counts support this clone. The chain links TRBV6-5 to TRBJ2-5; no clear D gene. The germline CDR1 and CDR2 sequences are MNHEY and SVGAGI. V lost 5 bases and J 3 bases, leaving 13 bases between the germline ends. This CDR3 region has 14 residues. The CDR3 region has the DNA TGTGCCAGCAGTCGCCCCGACATGAAAGAGACCCAGTACTTC. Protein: CASSRPDMKETQYF.

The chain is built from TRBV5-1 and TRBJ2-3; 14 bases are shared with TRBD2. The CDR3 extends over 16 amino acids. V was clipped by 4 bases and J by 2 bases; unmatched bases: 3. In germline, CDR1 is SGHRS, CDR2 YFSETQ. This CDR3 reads CASSQGLAGVTDTQYF. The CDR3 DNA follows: TGCGCCAGCAGCCAGGGACTAGCGGGAGTCACAGATACGCAGTATTTT.

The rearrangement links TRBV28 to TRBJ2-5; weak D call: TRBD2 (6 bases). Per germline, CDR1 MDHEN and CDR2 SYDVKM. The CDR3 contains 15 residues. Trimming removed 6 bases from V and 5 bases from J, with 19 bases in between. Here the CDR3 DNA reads TGTGCCAGCAGACCCACCTTGGGGGGAGCGGAGACCCAGTACTTC. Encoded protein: CASRPTLGGAETQYF.

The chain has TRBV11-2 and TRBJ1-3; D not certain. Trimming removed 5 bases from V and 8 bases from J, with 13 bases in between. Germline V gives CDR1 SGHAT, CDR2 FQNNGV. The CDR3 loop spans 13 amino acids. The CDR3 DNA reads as TGTGCCAGCAGCCTTAAAACGCGGGACACCATATATTTT. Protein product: CASSLKTRDTIYF. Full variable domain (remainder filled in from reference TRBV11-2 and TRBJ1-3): EAGVAQSPRYKIIEKRQSVAFWCNPISGHATLYWYQQILGQGPKLLIQFQNNGVVDDSQLPKDRFSAERLKGVDSTLKIQPAKLEDSAVYLCASSLKTRDTIYFGEGSWLTVV.

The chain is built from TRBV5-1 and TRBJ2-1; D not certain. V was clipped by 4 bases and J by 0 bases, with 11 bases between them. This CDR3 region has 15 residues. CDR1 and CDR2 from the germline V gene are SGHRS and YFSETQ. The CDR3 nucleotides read TGCGCCAGCAGCCCGGACGGTCGCTCCTACAATGAGCAGTTCTTC. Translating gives CASSPDGRSYNEQFF.

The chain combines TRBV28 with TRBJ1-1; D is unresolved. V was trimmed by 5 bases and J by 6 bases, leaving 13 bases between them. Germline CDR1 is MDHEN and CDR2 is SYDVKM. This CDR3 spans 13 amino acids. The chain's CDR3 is CASSPRPGAEAFF. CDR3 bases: TGTGCCAGCAGTCCCCGTCCCGGGGCTGAAGCTTTCTTT.

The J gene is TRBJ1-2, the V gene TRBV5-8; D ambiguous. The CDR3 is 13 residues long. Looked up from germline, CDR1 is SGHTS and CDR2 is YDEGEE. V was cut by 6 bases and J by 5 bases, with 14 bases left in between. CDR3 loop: CASTISRVYGYTF. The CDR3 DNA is TGTGCCAGCACCATTTCCCGGGTTTATGGCTACACCTTC.

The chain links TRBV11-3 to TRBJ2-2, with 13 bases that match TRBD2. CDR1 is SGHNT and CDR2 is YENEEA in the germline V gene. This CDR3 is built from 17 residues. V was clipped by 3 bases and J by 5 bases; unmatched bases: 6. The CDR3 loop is CASSFGLAGAGTGELFF. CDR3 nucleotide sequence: TGTGCCAGCAGCTTCGGACTAGCGGGGGCGGGGACCGGGGAGCTGTTTTTT.

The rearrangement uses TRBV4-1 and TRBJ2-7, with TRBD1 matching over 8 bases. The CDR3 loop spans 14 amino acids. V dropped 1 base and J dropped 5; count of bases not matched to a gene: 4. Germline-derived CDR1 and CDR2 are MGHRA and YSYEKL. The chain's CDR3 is CASSQGAGGNEQYF. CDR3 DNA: TGCGCCAGCAGCCAAGGGGCAGGGGGCAACGAGCAGTACTTC.

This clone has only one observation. The CDR3 sequence is CASSEALRAYEQYF. The CDR3 DNA reads TGTGCCAGCAGTGAAGCGCTTCGGGCCTACGAGCAGTACTTC. This sequence joins TRBV6-1 and TRBJ2-7; D is undetermined. This CDR3 is 14 amino acids long. The germline CDR1 and CDR2 sequences are MNHNS and SASEGT. Trimming removed 0 bases from V and 2 bases from J, with 8 bases in between.

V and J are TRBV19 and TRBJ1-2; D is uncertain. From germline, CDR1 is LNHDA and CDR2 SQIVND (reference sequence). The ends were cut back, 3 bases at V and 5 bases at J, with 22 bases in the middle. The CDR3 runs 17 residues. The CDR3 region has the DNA TGTGCCAGTAGTATTACACTCGGCAGTTCCCTTCCTTATGGCTACACCTTC. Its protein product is CASSITLGSSLPYGYTF. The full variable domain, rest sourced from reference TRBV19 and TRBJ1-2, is DGGITQSPKYLFRKEGQNVTLSCEQNLNHDAMYWYRQDPGQGLRLIYYSQIVNDFQKGDIAEGYSVSREKKESFPLTVTSAQKNPTAFYLCASSITLGSSLPYGYTFGSGTRLTVV.

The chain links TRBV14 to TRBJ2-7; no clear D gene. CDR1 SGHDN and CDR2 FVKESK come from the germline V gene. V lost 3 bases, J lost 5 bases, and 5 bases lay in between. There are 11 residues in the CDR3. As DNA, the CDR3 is TGTGCCAGCAGCCACCAGGACGAGCAGTACTTC. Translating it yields CASSHQDEQYF.

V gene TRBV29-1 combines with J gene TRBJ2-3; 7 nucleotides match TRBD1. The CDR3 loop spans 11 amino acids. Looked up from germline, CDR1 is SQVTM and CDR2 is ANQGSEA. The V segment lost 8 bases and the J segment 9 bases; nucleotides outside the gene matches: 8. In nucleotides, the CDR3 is TGCAGCCCCAAAAAACAGGGGACGCAGTATTTT. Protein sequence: CSPKKQGTQYF.

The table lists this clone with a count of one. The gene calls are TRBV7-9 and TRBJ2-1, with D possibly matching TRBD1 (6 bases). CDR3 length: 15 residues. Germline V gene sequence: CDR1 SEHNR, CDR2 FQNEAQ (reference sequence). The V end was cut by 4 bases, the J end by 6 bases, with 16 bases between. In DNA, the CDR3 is TGTGCCAGCAGCTCGCCGGGACACAAGATCAATGAGCAGTTCTTC. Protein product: CASSSPGHKINEQFF.

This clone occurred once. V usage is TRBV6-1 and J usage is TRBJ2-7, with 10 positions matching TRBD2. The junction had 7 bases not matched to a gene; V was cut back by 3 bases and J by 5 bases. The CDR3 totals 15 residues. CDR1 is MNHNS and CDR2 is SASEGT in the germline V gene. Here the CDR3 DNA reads TGTGCCAGCAGTGACGCTAGCGGGAGTGTAGACGAGCAGTACTTC. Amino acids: CASSDASGSVDEQYF.